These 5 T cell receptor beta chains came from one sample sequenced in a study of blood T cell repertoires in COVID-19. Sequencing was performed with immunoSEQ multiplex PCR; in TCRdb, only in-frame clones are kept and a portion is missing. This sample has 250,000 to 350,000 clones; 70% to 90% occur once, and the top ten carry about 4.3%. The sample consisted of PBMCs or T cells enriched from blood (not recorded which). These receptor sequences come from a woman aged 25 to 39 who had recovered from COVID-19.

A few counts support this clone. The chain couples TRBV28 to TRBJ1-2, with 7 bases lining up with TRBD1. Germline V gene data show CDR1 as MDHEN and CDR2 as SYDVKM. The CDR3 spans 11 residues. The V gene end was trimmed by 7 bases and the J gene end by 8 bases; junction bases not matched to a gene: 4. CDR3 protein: CASNRQGGYTF. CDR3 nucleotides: TGTGCCAGCAACAGACAGGGAGGCTACACCTTC.

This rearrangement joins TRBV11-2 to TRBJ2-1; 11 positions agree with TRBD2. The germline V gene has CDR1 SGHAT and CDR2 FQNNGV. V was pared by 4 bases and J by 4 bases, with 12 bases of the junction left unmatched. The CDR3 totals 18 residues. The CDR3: CASSYSGGALPRYNEQFF. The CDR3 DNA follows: TGTGCCAGCAGCTATAGCGGGGGGGCGCTCCCCCGGTACAATGAGCAGTTCTTC.

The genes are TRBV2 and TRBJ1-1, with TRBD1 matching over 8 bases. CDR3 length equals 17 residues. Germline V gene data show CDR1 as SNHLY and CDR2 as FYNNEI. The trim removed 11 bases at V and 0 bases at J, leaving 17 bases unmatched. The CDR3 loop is CASCPIDRGSMNTEAFF. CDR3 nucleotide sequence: TGTGCCTCATGTCCGATTGACAGGGGTAGTATGAACACTGAAGCTTTCTTT.

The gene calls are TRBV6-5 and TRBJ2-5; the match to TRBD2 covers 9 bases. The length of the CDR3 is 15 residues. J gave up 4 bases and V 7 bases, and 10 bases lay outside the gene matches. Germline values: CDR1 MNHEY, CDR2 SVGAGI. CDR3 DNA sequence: TGTGCCAGCATCGGCGGGGGGGTCCTCGGAGAGACCCAGTACTTC. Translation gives CASIGGGVLGETQYF.

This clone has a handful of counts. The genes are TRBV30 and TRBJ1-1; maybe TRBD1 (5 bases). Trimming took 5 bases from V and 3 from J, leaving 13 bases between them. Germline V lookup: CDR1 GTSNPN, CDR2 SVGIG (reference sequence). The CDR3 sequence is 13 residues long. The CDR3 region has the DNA TGTGCCTGGGGGTCAGGGAAAGACACTGAAGCTTTCTTT. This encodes CAWGSGKDTEAFF.